The following is a T cell receptor beta chain sequence with its context. In the original workflow: Amplification from reference gene primers served as the basis for estimated nucleated cell counts. The table came from immunoSEQ multiplex PCR; TCRdb's copy has only in-frame clones and leaves some out. V, J and clone size derive from that table, while D and trimming were established from the DNA sequence. The sample lists about 40,000 clones, 86% occurring once. The data belong to a study of blood T cell repertoires in COVID-19. Study background: Spain, Italy and the United States supplied samples that represented acute and convalescent COVID-19.

The germline gives CDR1 SNHLY, CDR2 FYNNEI. The CDR3 is made up of 14 amino acids. V lost 2 bases to trimming and J lost 12 bases, with 20 bases between them. Material: peripheral blood. The chain couples TRBV2 to TRBJ2-7, with D maybe TRBD1 (6 bases). The receptor was isolated from a man in his fifties or sixties in a cohort sampled during active COVID-19. The DNA for the CDR3 is TGTGCCAGCAGTGAATTAGGGCGGCGGTTGGGGGCGTACTTC. It yields the protein CASSELGRRLGAYF.